This is a list of T cell receptor beta chains from one sample in a study of beta chain features in type 1 diabetes. Using immunoSEQ multiplex PCR, the repertoire was profiled, and TCRdb retains in-frame clones only, with some absent. The sample yields roughly 240,000 clones, roughly 15% seen once. The sequencing input was naive CD4+ T cells from blood. These receptors all stem from a middle-aged woman in good health. Both conserved end residues are part of each CDR3. A D gene is named only where the DNA matches it firmly. Not all rows give a size; the values are once, few, many and, for expanded clones, a class.

size: .
J: TRBJ2-3
V: TRBV25-1
D: .
DNA: TGTGCCAGCGCTAAGTGGTCCGGGGTAGGCACAGATACGCAGTATTTT
CDR3: CASAKWSGVGTDTQYF

size: .
J: TRBJ1-5
V: TRBV6-6
D: TRBD1
DNA: TGTGCCAGCAAACGACAGGGCGATCAGCCCCAGCATTTT
CDR3: CASKRQGDQPQHF

size: .
J: TRBJ1-5
V: TRBV19
D: TRBD1
DNA: TGTGCCAGTAGTATAGGGAGGGGGCTCAATCAGCCCCAGCATTTT
CDR3: CASSIGRGLNQPQHF

size: .
J: TRBJ2-5
V: TRBV15
D: .
DNA: TGTGCCACCAGCAGCGGGGGTAAAGAGACCCAGTACTTC
CDR3: CATSSGGKETQYF

size: .
J: TRBJ2-5
V: TRBV6-5
D: TRBD2
DNA: TGTGCCAGCAGTCGGCTAGCGGGGGCCAAAGAGACCCAGTACTTC
CDR3: CASSRLAGAKETQYF

size: few
J: TRBJ1-5
V: TRBV6-5
D: .
DNA: TGTGCCAGCAGTTACTCGGCAGACAATCAGCCCCAGCATTTT
CDR3: CASSYSADNQPQHF

size: .
J: TRBJ2-5
V: TRBV14
D: TRBD1
DNA: TGTGCCAGCAGCCTACGGACAGGGGGCATGGGGACCCAGTACTTC
CDR3: CASSLRTGGMGTQYF

size: .
J: TRBJ2-3
V: TRBV5-1
D: .
DNA: TGCGCCAGCAGCTTGTTAGCCTCTCCGGGACAAGATACGCAGTATTTT
CDR3: CASSLLASPGQDTQYF

size: few
J: TRBJ1-1
V: TRBV10-1
D: .
DNA: TGCGCCAGCAGTGATTGGATCCCAGCAGGAGCTTTCTTT
CDR3: CASSDWIPAGAFF

size: few
J: TRBJ2-3
V: TRBV7-2
D: TRBD2
DNA: TGTGCCAGCAGCTTAGTGACTAGCGGGGGGTCCAATACGCAGTATTTT
CDR3: CASSLVTSGGSNTQYF

size: .
J: TRBJ1-2
V: TRBV28
D: .
DNA: TGTGCCAGCAGTTCCAGCGGGATTCGGGGCTACACCTTC
CDR3: CASSSSGIRGYTF